These T cell receptor beta chains were read from a single sample in a study of blood T cells in healthy people across ages. Using its own MiXCR run on the 5' RACE reads, TCRdb lists one record per CDR3 protein. The data show under 2,000,000 distinct CDR3 sequences, around 48% seen once. Material for sequencing was blood. Source of these receptors: a woman aged 35 to 49 in good health. CDR3s include the opening cysteine and the closing phenylalanine or tryptophan.

J gene: TRBJ2-5
V gene: TRBV28
CDR3 protein: CASSDPKTSGGAGQETQYF

J gene: TRBJ2-3
V gene: TRBV20-1
CDR3 protein: CSARDPALRTDTQYF

J gene: TRBJ2-1
V gene: TRBV4-2
CDR3 protein: CASSQDASGGSYNEQFF

J gene: TRBJ1-2
V gene: TRBV28
CDR3 protein: CASSLWGSYGYTF

J gene: TRBJ2-7
V gene: TRBV7-9
CDR3 protein: CASSSKTGVSYEQYF

J gene: TRBJ2-3
V gene: TRBV24-1
CDR3 protein: CATSDPSEAWEADTQYF

J gene: TRBJ2-6
V gene: TRBV11-1
CDR3 protein: CASSLSMTSGRARTSGANVLTF

J gene: TRBJ2-1
V gene: TRBV6-1
CDR3 protein: CASNPGTGLYEQFF

J gene: TRBJ2-7
V gene: TRBV20-1
CDR3 protein: CSARDMREVYEQYF

J gene: TRBJ2-3
V gene: TRBV5-1
CDR3 protein: CASSLERPSPDTQYF

J gene: TRBJ1-4
V gene: TRBV7-9
CDR3 protein: CASSLGGRAHEKLFF

J gene: TRBJ2-7
V gene: TRBV20-1
CDR3 protein: CSASRGSSYEQYF

J gene: TRBJ2-5
V gene: TRBV9
CDR3 protein: CASSVRGGGVEKETQYF

J gene: TRBJ1-2
V gene: TRBV10-3
CDR3 protein: CATPGPSYGYTF

J gene: TRBJ1-5
V gene: TRBV20-1
CDR3 protein: CSASPPTGHNQPQHF

J gene: TRBJ2-3
V gene: TRBV6-5
CDR3 protein: CASSYSYQATQYF

J gene: TRBJ2-3
V gene: TRBV4-1
CDR3 protein: CASSQGVLAGSTDTQYF

J gene: TRBJ2-1
V gene: TRBV5-1
CDR3 protein: CASSLTGADNEQFF

J gene: TRBJ1-6
V gene: TRBV9
CDR3 protein: CASSLTWNSPLHF

J gene: TRBJ1-4
V gene: TRBV7-2
CDR3 protein: CASSYTPGVVEEKLFF

J gene: TRBJ2-5
V gene: TRBV4-1
CDR3 protein: CASSQDHPTSLETQYF

J gene: TRBJ2-7
V gene: TRBV7-2
CDR3 protein: CASSFDDRTSGAQYF

J gene: TRBJ2-3
V gene: TRBV18
CDR3 protein: CASSPSGSGSTDTQYF

J gene: TRBJ1-1
V gene: TRBV6-6
CDR3 protein: CASHTWEGRNTEAFF

J gene: TRBJ2-5
V gene: TRBV7-2
CDR3 protein: CASSYFRVEKETQYF

J gene: TRBJ1-2
V gene: TRBV5-4
CDR3 protein: CASSWGPSYGYTF

J gene: TRBJ2-5
V gene: TRBV4-1
CDR3 protein: CASSQNSGGGGETQYF

J gene: TRBJ1-2
V gene: TRBV7-2
CDR3 protein: CASSLVEYGYTF

J gene: TRBJ2-3
V gene: TRBV29-1
CDR3 protein: CGVEDRGGRSFDTQYF

J gene: TRBJ1-2
V gene: TRBV29-1
CDR3 protein: CSAGSPRWQDGYTF

J gene: TRBJ2-3
V gene: TRBV2
CDR3 protein: CVRGLLDTQYF

J gene: TRBJ1-6
V gene: TRBV6-6
CDR3 protein: CASSYSLPGAYNSPLHF

J gene: TRBJ2-3
V gene: TRBV5-1
CDR3 protein: CASKLPRTVPTDTQYF

J gene: TRBJ2-3
V gene: TRBV28
CDR3 protein: CASSPAAASGFPDTQYF

J gene: TRBJ2-7
V gene: TRBV5-1
CDR3 protein: CASSLSLRSEQYF

J gene: TRBJ2-7
V gene: TRBV6-2/TRBV6-3
CDR3 protein: CASNDAGPGPLIPYEQYF